This TCR beta chain stems from a study of blood T cell repertoires in COVID-19. Overall study: Nucleic acid was either cDNA or gDNA, and it came from T cells, B-cell-depleted T cells, or PBMCs.

Followed longitudinally, the Seattle patients had been enrolled during active infection. Per germline, CDR1 MDHEN and CDR2 SYDVKM. The CDR3 has 16 residues. V lost 0 bases, J lost 5 bases, and 11 bases lay in between. Sequencing was performed with immunoSEQ multiplex PCR; in TCRdb, only in-frame clones are kept and a portion is missing. This table holds about 200,000 clones, roughly 92% found once. The sequence was collected from a man aged 55-75 years with COVID-19, enrolled during active disease. This sequence joins TRBV28 and TRBJ1-6; TRBD1 is a possible D gene (5 bases). The sequenced material came from peripheral blood. The CDR3 spells CASSLWRGIDNSPLHF. CDR3 coding DNA: TGTGCCAGCAGTTTATGGCGGGGGATCGATAATTCACCCCTCCACTTT.